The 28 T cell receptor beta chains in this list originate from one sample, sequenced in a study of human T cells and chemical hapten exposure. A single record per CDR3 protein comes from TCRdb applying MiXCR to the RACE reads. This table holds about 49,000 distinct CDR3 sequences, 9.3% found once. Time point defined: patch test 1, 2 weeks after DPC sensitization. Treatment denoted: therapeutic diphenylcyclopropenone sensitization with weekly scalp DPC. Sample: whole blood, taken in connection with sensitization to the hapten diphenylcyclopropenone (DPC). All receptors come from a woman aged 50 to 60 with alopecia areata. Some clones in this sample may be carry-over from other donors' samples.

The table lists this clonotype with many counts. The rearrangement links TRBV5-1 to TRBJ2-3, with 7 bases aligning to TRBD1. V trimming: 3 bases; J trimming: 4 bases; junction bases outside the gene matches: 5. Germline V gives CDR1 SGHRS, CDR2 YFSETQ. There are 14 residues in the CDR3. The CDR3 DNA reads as TGCGCCAGCAGCTGGACAGGAGAGGCAGATACGCAGTATTTT. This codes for CASSWTGEADTQYF.

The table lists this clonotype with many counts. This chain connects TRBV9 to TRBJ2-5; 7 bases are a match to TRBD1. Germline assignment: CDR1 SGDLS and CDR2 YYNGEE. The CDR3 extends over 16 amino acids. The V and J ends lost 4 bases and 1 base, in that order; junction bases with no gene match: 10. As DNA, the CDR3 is TGTGCCAGCAGCAAGAGGGGGCGAGGCAGCCAAGAGACCCAGTACTTC. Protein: CASSKRGRGSQETQYF.

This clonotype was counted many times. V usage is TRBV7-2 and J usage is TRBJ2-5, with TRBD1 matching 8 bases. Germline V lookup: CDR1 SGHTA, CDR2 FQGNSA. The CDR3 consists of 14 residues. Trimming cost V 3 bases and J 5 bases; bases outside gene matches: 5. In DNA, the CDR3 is TGTGCCAGCAGCTTGACAGGGGTTGGCGAGACCCAGTACTTC. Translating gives CASSLTGVGETQYF.

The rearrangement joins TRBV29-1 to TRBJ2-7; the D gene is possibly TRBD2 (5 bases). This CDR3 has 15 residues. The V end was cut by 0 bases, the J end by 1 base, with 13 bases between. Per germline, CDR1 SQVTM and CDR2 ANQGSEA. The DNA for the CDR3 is TGCAGCGTTGAAGATTCCCCTGGAGGTTCCTACGAGCAGTACTTC. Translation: CSVEDSPGGSYEQYF.

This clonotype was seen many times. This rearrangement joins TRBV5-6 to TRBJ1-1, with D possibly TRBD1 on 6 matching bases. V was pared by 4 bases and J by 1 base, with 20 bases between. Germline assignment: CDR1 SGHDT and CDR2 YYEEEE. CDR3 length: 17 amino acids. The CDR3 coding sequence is TGTGCCAGCAGCCCATTAACAGGGATTGTTAGGAACACTGAAGCTTTCTTT. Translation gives CASSPLTGIVRNTEAFF.

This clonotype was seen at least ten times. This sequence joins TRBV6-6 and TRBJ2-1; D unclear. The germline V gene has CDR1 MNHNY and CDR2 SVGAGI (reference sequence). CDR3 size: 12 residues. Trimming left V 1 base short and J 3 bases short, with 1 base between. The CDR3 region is CASSYFYNEQFF. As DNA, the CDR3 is TGTGCCAGCAGTTACTTCTACAATGAGCAGTTCTTC.

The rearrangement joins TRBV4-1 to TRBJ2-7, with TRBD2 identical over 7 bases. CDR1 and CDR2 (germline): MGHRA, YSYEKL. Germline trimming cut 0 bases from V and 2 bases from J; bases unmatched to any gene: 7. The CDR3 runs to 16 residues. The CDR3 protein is CASSQDRAAGAYEQYF. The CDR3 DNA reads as TGCGCCAGCAGCCAAGATAGGGCGGCGGGAGCCTACGAGCAGTACTTC.

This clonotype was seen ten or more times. As DNA, the CDR3 is TGCAGCGTTGTTGGGATCTCCTACAATGAGCAGTTCTTC. Its translation is CSVVGISYNEQFF. The J gene is TRBJ2-1, the V gene TRBV29-1, with unresolved D. The germline V gene encodes CDR1 SQVTM and CDR2 ANQGSEA. V lost 4 bases and J 0 bases, leaving 7 bases between the germline ends. This CDR3 has 13 residues.

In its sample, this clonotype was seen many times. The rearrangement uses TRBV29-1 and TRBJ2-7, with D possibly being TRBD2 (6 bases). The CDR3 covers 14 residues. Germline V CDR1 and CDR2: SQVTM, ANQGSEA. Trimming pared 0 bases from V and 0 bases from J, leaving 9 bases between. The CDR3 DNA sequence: TGCAGCGTTGAAGAAGGAGGGGACTCCTACGAGCAGTACTTC. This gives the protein CSVEEGGDSYEQYF.

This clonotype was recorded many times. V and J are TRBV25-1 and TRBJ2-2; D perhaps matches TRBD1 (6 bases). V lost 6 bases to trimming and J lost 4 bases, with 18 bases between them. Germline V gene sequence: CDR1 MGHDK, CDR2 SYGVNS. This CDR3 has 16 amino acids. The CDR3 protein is CASRDSSRDPTGELFF. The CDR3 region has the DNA TGTGCCAGCAGGGACAGTTCTCGAGACCCCACCGGGGAGCTGTTTTTT.

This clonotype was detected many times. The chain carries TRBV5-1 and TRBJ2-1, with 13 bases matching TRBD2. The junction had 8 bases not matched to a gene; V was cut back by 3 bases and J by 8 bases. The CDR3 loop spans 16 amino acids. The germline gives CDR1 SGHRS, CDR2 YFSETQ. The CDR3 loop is CASSSLTSGRDDEQFF. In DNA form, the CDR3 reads TGCGCCAGCAGCTCCCTAACTAGCGGGAGGGACGATGAGCAGTTCTTC. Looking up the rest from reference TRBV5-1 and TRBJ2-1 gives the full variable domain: KAGVTQTPRYLIKTRGQQVTLSCSPISGHRSVSWYQQTPGQGLQFLFEYFSETQRNKGNFPGRFSGRQFSNSRSEMNVSTLELGDSALYLCASSSLTSGRDDEQFFGPGTRLTVL.

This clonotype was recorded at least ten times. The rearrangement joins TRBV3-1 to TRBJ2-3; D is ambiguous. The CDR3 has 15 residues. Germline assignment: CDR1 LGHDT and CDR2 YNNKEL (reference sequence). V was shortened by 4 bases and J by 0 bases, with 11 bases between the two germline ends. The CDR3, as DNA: TGTGCCAGCAGCCCCCGGACCCTGAGCACAGATACGCAGTATTTT. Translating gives CASSPRTLSTDTQYF.

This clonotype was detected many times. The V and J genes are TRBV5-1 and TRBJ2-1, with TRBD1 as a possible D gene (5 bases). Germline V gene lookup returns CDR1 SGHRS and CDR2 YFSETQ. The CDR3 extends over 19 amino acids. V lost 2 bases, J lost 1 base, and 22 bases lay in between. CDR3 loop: CASSLHPRSGQISYNEQFF. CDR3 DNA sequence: TGCGCCAGCAGCTTACATCCCCGGTCAGGGCAAATTTCCTACAATGAGCAGTTCTTC.

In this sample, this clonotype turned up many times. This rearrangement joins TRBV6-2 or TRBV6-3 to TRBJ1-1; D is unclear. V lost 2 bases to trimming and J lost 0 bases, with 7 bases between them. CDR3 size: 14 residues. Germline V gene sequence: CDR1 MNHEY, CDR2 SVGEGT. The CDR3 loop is CASSYRVLNTEAFF. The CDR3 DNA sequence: TGTGCCAGCAGTTACAGGGTCCTGAACACTGAAGCTTTCTTT.

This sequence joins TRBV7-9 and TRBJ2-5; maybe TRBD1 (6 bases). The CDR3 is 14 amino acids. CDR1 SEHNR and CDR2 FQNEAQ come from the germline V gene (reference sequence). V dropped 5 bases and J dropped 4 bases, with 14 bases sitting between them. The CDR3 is CASSITGSVETQYF. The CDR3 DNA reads TGTGCCAGCAGCATAACAGGGTCGGTAGAGACCCAGTACTTC.

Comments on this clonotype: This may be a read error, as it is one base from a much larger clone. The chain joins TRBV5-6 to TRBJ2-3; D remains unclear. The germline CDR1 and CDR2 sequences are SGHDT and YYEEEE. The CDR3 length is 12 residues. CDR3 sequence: CTSSLALDTQYF. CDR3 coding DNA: TGTACCAGCAGCTTGGCCCTGGATACGCAGTATTTT.

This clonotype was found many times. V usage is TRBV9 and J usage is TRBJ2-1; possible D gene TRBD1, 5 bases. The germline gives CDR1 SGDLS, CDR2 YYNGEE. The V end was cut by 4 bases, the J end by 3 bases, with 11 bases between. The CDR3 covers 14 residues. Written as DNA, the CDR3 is TGTGCCAGCAGCCCACAGGTTAACTACAATGAGCAGTTCTTC. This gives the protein CASSPQVNYNEQFF.

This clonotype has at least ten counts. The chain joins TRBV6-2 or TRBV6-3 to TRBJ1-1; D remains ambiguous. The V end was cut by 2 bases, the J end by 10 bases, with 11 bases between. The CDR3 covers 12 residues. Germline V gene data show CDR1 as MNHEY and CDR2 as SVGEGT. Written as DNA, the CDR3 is TGTGCCAGCAGTTACATCGGGGTTGGAGCTTTCTTT. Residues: CASSYIGVGAFF.

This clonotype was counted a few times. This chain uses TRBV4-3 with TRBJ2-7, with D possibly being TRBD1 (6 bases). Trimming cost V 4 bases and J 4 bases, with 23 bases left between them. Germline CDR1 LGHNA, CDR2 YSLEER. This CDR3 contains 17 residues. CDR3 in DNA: TGCGCCAGCAGCCGAGGAAGCCAGGGGTCCCTGATGTACGAGCAGTACTTC. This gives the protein CASSRGSQGSLMYEQYF.

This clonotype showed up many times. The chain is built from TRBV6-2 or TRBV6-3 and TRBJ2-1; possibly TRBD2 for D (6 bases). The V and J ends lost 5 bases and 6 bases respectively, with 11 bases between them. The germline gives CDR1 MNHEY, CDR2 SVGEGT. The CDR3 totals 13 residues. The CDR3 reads CASSRLGPNEQFF. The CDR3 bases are TGTGCCAGCAGTCGACTAGGCCCCAATGAGCAGTTCTTC.

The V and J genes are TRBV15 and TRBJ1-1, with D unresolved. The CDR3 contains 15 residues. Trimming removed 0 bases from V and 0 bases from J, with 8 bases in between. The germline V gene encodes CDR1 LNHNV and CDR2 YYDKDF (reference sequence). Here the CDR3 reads CATSRERGMNTEAFF. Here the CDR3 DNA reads TGTGCCACCAGCAGAGAACGGGGAATGAACACTGAAGCTTTCTTT. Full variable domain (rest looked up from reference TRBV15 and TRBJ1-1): DAMVIQNPRYQVTQFGKPVTLSCSQTLNHNVMYWYQQKSSQAPKLLFHYYDKDFNNEADTPDNFQSRRPNTSFCFLDIRSPGLGDTAMYLCATSRERGMNTEAFFGQGTRLTVV.

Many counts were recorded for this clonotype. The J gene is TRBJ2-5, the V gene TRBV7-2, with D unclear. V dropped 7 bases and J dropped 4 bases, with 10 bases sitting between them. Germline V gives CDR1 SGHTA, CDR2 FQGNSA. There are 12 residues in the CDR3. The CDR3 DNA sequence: TGTGCCAGCAACTTCAACTCAGAGACCCAGTACTTC. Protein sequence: CASNFNSETQYF. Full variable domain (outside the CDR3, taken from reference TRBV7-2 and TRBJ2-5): GAGVSQSPSNKVTEKGKDVELRCDPISGHTALYWYRQSLGQGLEFLIYFQGNSAPDKSGLPSDRFSAERTGGSVSTLTIQRTQQEDSAVYLCASNFNSETQYFGPGTRLLVL.

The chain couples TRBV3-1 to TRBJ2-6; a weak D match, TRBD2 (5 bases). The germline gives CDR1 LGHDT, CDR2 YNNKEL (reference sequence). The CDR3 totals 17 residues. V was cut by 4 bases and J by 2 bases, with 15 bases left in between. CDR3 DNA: TGTGCCAGCAGCCCCGGGATTCGCTCGGCTGGGGCCAACGTCCTGACTTTC. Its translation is CASSPGIRSAGANVLTF. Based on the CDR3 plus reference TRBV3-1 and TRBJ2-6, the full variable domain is DTAVSQTPKYLVTQMGNDKSIKCEQNLGHDTMYWYKQDSKKFLKIMFSYNNKELIINETVPNRFSPKSPDKAHLNLHINSLELGDSAVYFCASSPGIRSAGANVLTFGAGSRLTVL.

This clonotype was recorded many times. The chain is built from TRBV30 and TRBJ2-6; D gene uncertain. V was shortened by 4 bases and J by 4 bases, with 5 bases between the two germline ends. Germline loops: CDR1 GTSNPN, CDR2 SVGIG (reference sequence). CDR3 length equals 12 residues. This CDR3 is CAWTVGANVLTF. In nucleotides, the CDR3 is TGTGCCTGGACGGTAGGGGCCAACGTCCTGACTTTC.

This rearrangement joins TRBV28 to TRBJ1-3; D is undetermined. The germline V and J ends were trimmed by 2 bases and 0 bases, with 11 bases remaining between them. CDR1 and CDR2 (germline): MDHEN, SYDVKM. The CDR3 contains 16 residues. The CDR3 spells CASSLIPANSGNTIYF. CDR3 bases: TGTGCCAGCAGTTTAATTCCGGCGAACTCTGGAAACACCATATATTTT. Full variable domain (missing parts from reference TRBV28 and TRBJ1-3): DVKVTQSSRYLVKRTGEKVFLECVQDMDHENMFWYRQDPGLGLRLIYFSYDVKMKEKGDIPEGYSVSREKKERFSLILESASTNQTSMYLCASSLIPANSGNTIYFGEGSWLTVV.

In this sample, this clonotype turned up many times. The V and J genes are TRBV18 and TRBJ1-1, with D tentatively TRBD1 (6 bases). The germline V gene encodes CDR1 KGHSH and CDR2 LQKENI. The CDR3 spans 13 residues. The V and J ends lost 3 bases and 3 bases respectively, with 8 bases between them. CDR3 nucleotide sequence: TGTGCCAGCTCACCGGCAGGGGACACTGAAGCTTTCTTT. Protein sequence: CASSPAGDTEAFF.

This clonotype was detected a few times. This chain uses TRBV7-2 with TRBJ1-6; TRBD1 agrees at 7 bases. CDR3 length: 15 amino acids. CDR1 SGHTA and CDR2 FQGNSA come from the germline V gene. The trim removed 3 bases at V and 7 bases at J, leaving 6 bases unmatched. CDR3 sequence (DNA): TGTGCCAGCAGCTTGGAGGGGGCTCAGAATTCACCCCTCCACTTT. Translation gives CASSLEGAQNSPLHF.

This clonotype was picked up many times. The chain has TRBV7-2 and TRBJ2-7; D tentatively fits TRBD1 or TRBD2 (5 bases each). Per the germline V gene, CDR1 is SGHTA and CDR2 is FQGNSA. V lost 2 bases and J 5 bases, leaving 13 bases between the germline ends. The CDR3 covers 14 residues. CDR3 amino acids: CASSLIPGTNEQYF. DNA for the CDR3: TGTGCCAGCAGCTTAATCCCGGGGACGAACGAGCAGTACTTC.